These 20 T cell receptor beta chains came from one sample sequenced in a study of OX40 agonist ivuxolimab in advanced cancers. Sequencing was performed with immunoSEQ multiplex PCR; in TCRdb, only in-frame clones are kept and a portion is missing. The table includes some 77,000 clones, 85% to 95% detected once. This specimen was CD4+ or CD8+ T cells sorted from blood, taken in a trial of the OX40 agonist ivuxolimab. These TCRs come from an adult with an advanced solid tumor such as melanoma, head and neck, liver or kidney cancer.

This rearrangement joins TRBV7-6 to TRBJ2-3; D assignment may be TRBD1 or TRBD2 (5 bases each). Germline V gene lookup returns CDR1 SGHVS and CDR2 FNYEAQ. The CDR3 has 15 amino acids. V was cut by 4 bases and J by 1 base, with 12 bases left in between. The CDR3 DNA reads as TGTGCCAGCAGCTCGGGGCCTGGGGGCACAGATACGCAGTATTTT. Its protein product is CASSSGPGGTDTQYF.

Only one count was recorded for this clone. The CDR3 spells CASSATGLPRHEQFF. CDR3 coding DNA: TGTGCCAGCAGCGCTACAGGGCTCCCTCGCCATGAGCAGTTCTTC. V and J are TRBV7-3 and TRBJ2-1; TRBD1 is a possible D gene (6 bases). Trimming removed 5 bases from V and 8 bases from J, with 19 bases in between. CDR3 length: 15 amino acids. Germline CDR1 and CDR2: SGHTA and FQGTGA.

The genes are TRBV29-1 and TRBJ2-3; D may be TRBD1 (6 bases). The germline V and J ends were trimmed by 6 bases and 2 bases, with 21 bases remaining between them. This CDR3 is built from 16 residues. CDR1 and CDR2 (germline): SQVTM, ANQGSEA. CDR3 protein: CSVDSLTGRDTDTQYF. The CDR3 DNA sequence: TGCAGCGTCGACAGCCTGACAGGTCGGGACACAGATACGCAGTATTTT.

There are a few counts of this clone. V is TRBV25-1 and J is TRBJ1-1; D unresolved. CDR3 length: 14 amino acids. V dropped 1 base and J dropped 2 bases, with 8 bases sitting between them. The V gene's germline CDR1 is MGHDK and CDR2 SYGVNS. The CDR3 sequence is CASSEWNTNTEAFF. CDR3 bases: TGTGCCAGCAGTGAATGGAACACAAACACTGAAGCTTTCTTT.

The V and J genes are TRBV5-5 and TRBJ1-1, with 9 bases lining up with TRBD1. The CDR3 has 15 residues. The V gene end was trimmed by 4 bases and the J gene end by 4 bases; junction bases not matched to a gene: 8. Germline CDR1 and CDR2: SGHKS and YYEKEE (reference sequence). The CDR3 region has the DNA TGTGCCAGCAGCACCATTAAGACAGGGGGCACTGAAGCTTTCTTT. Translating it yields CASSTIKTGGTEAFF. Full variable domain (rest looked up from reference TRBV5-5 and TRBJ1-1): DAGVTQSPTHLIKTRGQQVTLRCSPISGHKSVSWYQQVLGQGPQFIFQYYEKEERGRGNFPDRFSARQFPNYSSELNVNALLLGDSALYLCASSTIKTGGTEAFFGQGTRLTVV.

The V and J genes are TRBV7-9 and TRBJ2-7; a weak D match, TRBD2 (6 bases). The CDR3 contains 14 residues. The germline CDR1 and CDR2 sequences are SEHNR and FQNEAQ (reference sequence). The V end was cut by 1 base, the J end by 6 bases, with 13 bases between. The chain's CDR3 is CASSLGSGSGEQYF. The CDR3 DNA follows: TGTGCCAGCAGCTTAGGATCCGGGAGCGGCGAGCAGTACTTC.

This sequence joins TRBV28 and TRBJ2-7; 11 nucleotides align to TRBD2. CDR3 length: 14 amino acids. The ends lost 10 bases at V and 6 bases at J; junction bases unmatched: 11. Looked up from germline, CDR1 is MDHEN and CDR2 is SYDVKM. The CDR3 loop is CATELTSGSSEQYF. DNA of the CDR3: TGTGCCACTGAGTTAACTAGCGGGAGCAGCGAGCAGTACTTC. Full variable domain (remainder filled in from reference TRBV28 and TRBJ2-7): DVKVTQSSRYLVKRTGEKVFLECVQDMDHENMFWYRQDPGLGLRLIYFSYDVKMKEKGDIPEGYSVSREKKERFSLILESASTNQTSMYLCATELTSGSSEQYFGPGTRLTVT.

V gene TRBV7-3 combines with J gene TRBJ2-1, with D perhaps assigned TRBD1 or TRBD2 (6 bases each). V was cut by 5 bases and J by 8 bases, with 13 bases left in between. CDR3 length equals 13 residues. CDR1 is SGHTA and CDR2 is FQGTGA in the germline V gene. The CDR3 region has the DNA TGTGCCAGCAGCCGGGGGCTGACCGATGAGCAGTTCTTC. Encoded protein: CASSRGLTDEQFF.

Of note for this clone: The same CDR3 arises from other DNA sequences in this sample as well. The DNA of the CDR3 is TGTGCCAGCAGTTTGGGCGGGAACTATGGCTACACCTTC. Its translation is CASSLGGNYGYTF. The gene calls are TRBV2 and TRBJ1-2, with D hard to call. V lost 5 bases and J 2 bases, leaving 9 bases between the germline ends. The CDR3 consists of 13 residues. Germline values: CDR1 SNHLY, CDR2 FYNNEI. Combining the CDR3 with reference TRBV2 and TRBJ1-2 gives the whole variable domain EPEVTQTPSHQVTQMGQEVILRCVPISNHLYFYWYRQILGQKVEFLVSFYNNEISEKSEIFDDQFSVERPDGSNFTLKIRSTKLEDSAMYFCASSLGGNYGYTFGSGTRLTVV.

V gene TRBV14 combines with J gene TRBJ2-5; possible D gene TRBD1, 5 bases. The CDR3 spans 14 residues. The germline gives CDR1 SGHDN, CDR2 FVKESK. V was trimmed by 6 bases and J by 2 bases, leaving 13 bases between them. The CDR3 protein is CASSPGYPQETQYF. CDR3 nucleotides: TGTGCCAGCAGTCCAGGGTACCCACAAGAGACCCAGTACTTC.

The chain has TRBV7-9 and TRBJ2-3; 8 positions match TRBD2. CDR1 is SEHNR, CDR2 FQNEAQ, per germline (reference sequence). CDR3 size: 15 residues. V lost 8 bases to trimming and J lost 5 bases; unmatched junction nucleotides: 12. The CDR3 loop reads CASRAPSGLRDTQYF. CDR3 coding DNA: TGTGCCAGCCGGGCGCCTAGCGGGTTGAGAGATACGCAGTATTTT.

This sequence joins TRBV4-1 and TRBJ1-6; D not certain. The V gene's germline CDR1 is MGHRA and CDR2 YSYEKL. The length of the CDR3 is 14 residues. Trimming pared 0 bases from V and 16 bases from J, leaving 16 bases between. CDR3 in DNA: TGCGCCAGCAGCCAAGATAATTCAGGTCGCGCGCTCCACTTT. Its translation: CASSQDNSGRALHF.

The rearrangement joins TRBV2 to TRBJ2-5; no definite D call. Germline CDR1 and CDR2: SNHLY and FYNNEI. The CDR3 is 11 amino acids. Trimming left V 6 bases short and J 5 bases short, with 7 bases between. As DNA, the CDR3 is TGTGCCAGCAGACTCGTGGAGACCCAGTACTTC. Translated: CASRLVETQYF.

The CDR3 DNA is TGTGCCAGCAGCGCATCTAGCGGGTCCTACGAGCAGTACTTC. This encodes CASSASSGSYEQYF. The chain recombines TRBV7-7 with TRBJ2-7; 8 bases fit TRBD2. The germline gives CDR1 SSHAT, CDR2 FNYEAQ (reference sequence). V trimming: 5 bases; J trimming: 1 base; junction bases outside the gene matches: 4. The CDR3 has 14 amino acids.

The gene calls are TRBV5-1 and TRBJ2-5; 10 nucleotides align to TRBD1. CDR1 and CDR2 (germline): SGHRS, YFSETQ. V lost 4 bases, J lost 5 bases, and 8 bases stayed unmatched. This CDR3 is 15 amino acids long. The CDR3 DNA sequence: TGCGCCAGCAGCCCGGACAGGGGGGATCGGGAGACCCAGTACTTC. Its translation is CASSPDRGDRETQYF.

This clone occurred once. V is TRBV10-3 and J is TRBJ2-4, with 7 bases matching TRBD1. This CDR3 contains 15 residues. V was pared by 4 bases and J by 3 bases, with 6 bases of the junction left unmatched. Germline V gives CDR1 ENHRY, CDR2 SYGVKD. The CDR3 reads CAISGRQGDKNIQYF. Here the CDR3 DNA reads TGTGCCATCAGTGGAAGACAGGGCGACAAAAACATTCAGTACTTC.

The DNA for the CDR3 is TGCAGCGTTGGGCAGCACTCCAATGAGCAGTTCTTC. It encodes CSVGQHSNEQFF. This rearrangement joins TRBV29-1 to TRBJ2-1; no definite D call. The CDR3 is made up of 12 amino acids. Trimming cost V 4 bases and J 6 bases, with 10 bases left between them. Germline CDR1 reads SQVTM; CDR2 reads ANQGSEA.

The rearrangement joins TRBV5-1 to TRBJ2-5, with D possibly called TRBD1 or TRBD2 (6 bases each). The CDR3 totals 14 residues. CDR1 and CDR2 (germline): SGHRS, YFSETQ. V was pared by 5 bases and J by 5 bases, with 16 bases between. The CDR3, as DNA: TGCGCCAGCAGAGTCGGGGGCGCGGAGGAGACCCAGTACTTC. Amino acids: CASRVGGAEETQYF. The full variable domain, rest sourced from reference TRBV5-1 and TRBJ2-5, is KAGVTQTPRYLIKTRGQQVTLSCSPISGHRSVSWYQQTPGQGLQFLFEYFSETQRNKGNFPGRFSGRQFSNSRSEMNVSTLELGDSALYLCASRVGGAEETQYFGPGTRLLVL.

V usage is TRBV7-9 and J usage is TRBJ2-3; 12 nucleotides line up with TRBD1. Per the germline V gene, CDR1 is SEHNR and CDR2 is FQNEAQ (reference sequence). The V gene end was trimmed by 1 base and the J gene end by 3 bases; junction bases not matched to a gene: 8. This CDR3 has 18 amino acids. The CDR3 is CASSLGLGGQGATDTQYF. DNA for the CDR3: TGTGCCAGCAGCTTAGGGCTCGGGGGACAGGGGGCAACAGATACGCAGTATTTT. The full variable domain, completed using reference TRBV7-9 and TRBJ2-3, is DTGVSQNPRHKITKRGQNVTFRCDPISEHNRLYWYRQTLGQGPEFLTYFQNEAQLEKSRLLSDRFSAERPKGSFSTLEIQRTEQGDSAMYLCASSLGLGGQGATDTQYFGPGTRLTVL.

The CDR3 loop reads CASSYSDSPLHF. CDR3 coding DNA: TGTGCCAGCAGTTACTCCGACTCACCCCTCCACTTT. The chain employs TRBV6-5 and TRBJ1-6; D is undetermined. Germline-derived CDR1 and CDR2 are MNHEY and SVGAGI. Trimming left V 0 bases short and J 10 bases short, with 4 bases between. The CDR3 is 12 residues long.